The clone carrying this TCR beta chain was recorded a few times. Its antigen remains unidentified. Library preparation (for TCRbeta) was performed with unique molecular identifiers. One entry per CDR3 protein results from TCRdb running MiXCR on the PCR reads. This sample has hundreds of thousands of distinct CDR3 sequences, with 10% to 15% found just once. This entry is derived from a study of T-cell reconstitution after alpha-beta-depleted transplantation in children. Study-level findings and limits: Surviving recipient T cells and intrathymic progenitors accounted for some patients' high TCRbeta diversity at day 60. Expanded graft clones, several hundred of them, were reportedly the source of alpha-beta T cells about two months after transplant. A year had passed since transplant, and T-cell counts and diversity by then came mostly from newly produced T cells.

Germline V CDR1 and CDR2: MDHEN, SYDVKM. The CDR3 is 14 amino acids. The V end was cut by 7 bases, the J end by 8 bases, with 17 bases between. The genes are TRBV28 and TRBJ1-4; TRBD1 is a possible D gene (6 bases). The clonotype was recovered from a male patient under 18 who had a stem cell transplant for acute myeloid leukemia, so the T cells may come from the graft donor. The material sequenced was PBMCs, mostly from graft donor cells, taken 360 days after TCRalphabeta/CD19-depleted stem cell transplant. CDR3 residues: CASTGGASREKLFF. In DNA form, the CDR3 reads TGTGCCAGCACCGGGGGGGCTTCAAGAGAAAAACTGTTTTTT.